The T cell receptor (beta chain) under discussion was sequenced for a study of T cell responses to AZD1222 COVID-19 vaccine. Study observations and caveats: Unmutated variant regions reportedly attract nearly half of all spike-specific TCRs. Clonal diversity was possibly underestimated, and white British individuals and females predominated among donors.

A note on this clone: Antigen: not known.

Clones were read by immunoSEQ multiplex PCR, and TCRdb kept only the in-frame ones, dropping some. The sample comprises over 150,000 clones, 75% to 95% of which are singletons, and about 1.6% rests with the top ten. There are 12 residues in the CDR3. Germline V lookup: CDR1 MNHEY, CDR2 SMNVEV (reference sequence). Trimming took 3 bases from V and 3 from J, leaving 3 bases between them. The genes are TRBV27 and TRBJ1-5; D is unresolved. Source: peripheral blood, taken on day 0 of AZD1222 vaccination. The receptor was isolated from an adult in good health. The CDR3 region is CASSFSNQPQHF. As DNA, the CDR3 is TGTGCCAGCAGTTTCTCCAATCAGCCCCAGCATTTT.